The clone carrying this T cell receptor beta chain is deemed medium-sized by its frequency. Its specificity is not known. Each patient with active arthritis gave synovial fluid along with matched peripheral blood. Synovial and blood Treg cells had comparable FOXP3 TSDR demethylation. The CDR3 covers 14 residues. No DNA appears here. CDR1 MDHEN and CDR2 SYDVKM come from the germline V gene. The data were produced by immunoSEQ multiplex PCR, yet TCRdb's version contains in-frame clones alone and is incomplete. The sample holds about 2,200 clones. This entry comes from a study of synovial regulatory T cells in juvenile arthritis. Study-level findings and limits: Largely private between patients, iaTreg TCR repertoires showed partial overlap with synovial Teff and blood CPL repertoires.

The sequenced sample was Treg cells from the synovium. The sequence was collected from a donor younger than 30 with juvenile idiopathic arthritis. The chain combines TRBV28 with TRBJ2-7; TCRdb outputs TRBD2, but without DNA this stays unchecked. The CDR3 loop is CASSRTGSSYEQYF.